This entry lists 28 T cell receptor beta chains sequenced from one sample in a study of cytomegalovirus exposure and HLA in healthy donors. PCR amplification relied on 60 Vbeta primers (plus 13 Jbeta primers). Method: immunoSEQ multiplex PCR; TCRdb's copy keeps in-frame clones and lacks some. Of 97,000 or so clones in the sample, approximately 80% are singletons; the top ten hold more than 9.5%. The sequenced sample was PBMCs. The receptors shown here come from a male donor in good health and CMV-seropositive.

The V and J genes are TRBV29-1 and TRBJ2-1, with D perhaps TRBD1 (6 bases). Germline CDR1 SQVTM, CDR2 ANQGSEA. The V end lost 2 bases, the J end lost 4 bases, and 9 bases lay between the germline ends. The CDR3 runs to 13 residues. CDR3 region: CSVEPQGYNEQFF. The CDR3 DNA sequence: TGCAGCGTTGAACCACAGGGATACAATGAGCAGTTCTTC.

V usage is TRBV5-4 and J usage is TRBJ2-3, with 14 bases matching TRBD2. This CDR3 contains 16 residues. The junction had 4 bases not matched to a gene; V was cut back by 5 bases and J by 2 bases. CDR1 and CDR2 from the germline V gene are SGHNT and YYREEE (reference sequence). This CDR3 is CASSLGLAGVTDTQYF. CDR3 in DNA: TGTGCCAGCAGTCTGGGACTAGCGGGGGTCACAGATACGCAGTATTTT. The full variable domain, completed using reference TRBV5-4 and TRBJ2-3, is ETGVTQSPTHLIKTRGQQVTLRCSSQSGHNTVSWYQQALGQGPQFIFQYYREEENGRGNFPPRFSGLQFPNYSSELNVNALELDDSALYLCASSLGLAGVTDTQYFGPGTRLTVL.

The chain employs TRBV2 and TRBJ2-1, with a possible D match to TRBD2 (7 bases). V lost 7 bases, J lost 8 bases, and 18 bases lay in between. CDR3 length: 14 residues. Per germline, CDR1 SNHLY and CDR2 FYNNEI. In DNA form, the CDR3 reads TGTGCCAGCAAGGGGGAGGGGGTTAGGGATGAGCAGTTCTTC. It encodes CASKGEGVRDEQFF.

This clone was counted between two and nine times. The J gene is TRBJ2-1, the V gene TRBV11-3; D ambiguous. Germline assignment: CDR1 SGHNT and CDR2 YENEEA. Trimming shortened V by 0 bases and J by 5 bases, and 5 bases separated the two germline ends. The CDR3 contains 13 residues. Written as DNA, the CDR3 is TGTGCCAGCAGCTTAGATTCTAACAATGAGCAGTTCTTC. Translated, it gives CASSLDSNNEQFF.

This clone was counted only a few times. V gene TRBV14 combines with J gene TRBJ2-6, with no clear D. Germline CDR1 and CDR2: SGHDN and FVKESK. The V and J ends lost 2 bases and 4 bases respectively, with 9 bases between them. The CDR3 contains 15 residues. CDR3 residues: CASSQPFPGANVLTF. CDR3 in DNA: TGTGCCAGCAGCCAACCGTTCCCGGGGGCCAACGTCCTGACTTTC.

V and J are TRBV5-4 and TRBJ2-1; 7 bases are a match to TRBD2. J was trimmed by 0 bases and V by 4 bases; bases with no gene match: 7. Germline V lookup: CDR1 SGHNT, CDR2 YYREEE (reference sequence). The CDR3 consists of 16 residues. CDR3 loop: CASSVEGGSSYNEQFF. The CDR3 DNA reads TGTGCCAGCAGCGTTGAAGGCGGGAGCTCCTACAATGAGCAGTTCTTC. Full variable domain (missing parts from reference TRBV5-4 and TRBJ2-1): ETGVTQSPTHLIKTRGQQVTLRCSSQSGHNTVSWYQQALGQGPQFIFQYYREEENGRGNFPPRFSGLQFPNYSSELNVNALELDDSALYLCASSVEGGSSYNEQFFGPGTRLTVL.

This chain uses TRBV5-1 with TRBJ1-2; D possibly corresponds to TRBD1 (5 bases). The germline V gene has CDR1 SGHRS and CDR2 YFSETQ. V was cut by 5 bases and J by 4 bases, with 15 bases left in between. The CDR3 totals 14 residues. The CDR3 protein is CASRVDQGGYGYTF. The CDR3 nucleotides are TGCGCCAGCAGGGTGGACCAGGGCGGCTATGGCTACACCTTC.

The V call is TRBV18, the J call TRBJ2-2; D call uncertain. The CDR3 spans 14 residues. Between the trimmed V and J ends, which lost 8 bases and 4 bases, there was a span of 14 bases. Germline V CDR1 and CDR2: KGHSH, LQKENI. The CDR3 here is CASRIPSLTGELFF. DNA for the CDR3: TGTGCCAGCCGAATCCCGAGCCTCACCGGGGAGCTGTTTTTT. Combining the CDR3 with reference TRBV18 and TRBJ2-2 gives the whole variable domain NAGVMQNPRHLVRRRGQEARLRCSPMKGHSHVYWYRQLPEEGLKFMVYLQKENIIDESGMPKERFSAEFPKEGPSILRIQQVVRGDSAAYFCASRIPSLTGELFFGEGSRLTVL.

J is TRBJ2-2 and V is TRBV18; the D is unclear. The germline V gene encodes CDR1 KGHSH and CDR2 LQKENI. The length of the CDR3 is 14 residues. V was trimmed by 5 bases and J by 3 bases, leaving 10 bases between them. In DNA form, the CDR3 reads TGTGCCAGCTCATCTTACCGGGACACCGGGGAGCTGTTTTTT. Protein: CASSSYRDTGELFF. Using reference TRBV18 and TRBJ2-2 for the parts outside the CDR3, the full variable domain is NAGVMQNPRHLVRRRGQEARLRCSPMKGHSHVYWYRQLPEEGLKFMVYLQKENIIDESGMPKERFSAEFPKEGPSILRIQQVVRGDSAAYFCASSSYRDTGELFFGEGSRLTVL.

This rearrangement joins TRBV10-2 to TRBJ2-1, with 7 bases lining up with TRBD2. CDR1 WSHSY and CDR2 SAAADI come from the germline V gene. This CDR3 region has 15 residues. The junction had 13 bases not matched to a gene; V was cut back by 6 bases and J by 8 bases. The CDR3 DNA reads as TGCGCCAGCAGGGGGATGTGGGCGGGAGAGTATGAGCAGTTCTTC. This encodes CASRGMWAGEYEQFF.

The chain couples TRBV11-2 to TRBJ2-5, with 9 bases aligning to TRBD2. Germline V lookup: CDR1 SGHAT, CDR2 FQNNGV. V lost 0 bases, J lost 0 bases, and 2 bases stayed unmatched. The CDR3 extends over 16 amino acids. The CDR3 spells CASSLELAGYQETQYF. The DNA of the CDR3 is TGTGCCAGCAGCTTAGAACTAGCGGGTTACCAAGAGACCCAGTACTTC.

This clone counts as large. V usage is TRBV18 and J usage is TRBJ2-7; D gene uncertain. The CDR3 extends over 13 amino acids. Deletions cut 3 bases from V and 0 bases from J, with 6 bases between. Per germline, CDR1 KGHSH and CDR2 LQKENI. The CDR3 reads CASSPSTSYEQYF. The CDR3 coding sequence is TGTGCCAGCTCACCCAGTACCTCCTACGAGCAGTACTTC.

This clone came up a few times. The chain combines TRBV27 with TRBJ2-5; tentative D call: TRBD1 (5 bases). The J call may be faulty, since TRBJ2-7 better matches the DNA end. The CDR3 sequence is 16 residues long. The germline V gene encodes CDR1 MNHEY and CDR2 SMNVEV (reference sequence). CDR3 sequence: CASSLGSGSSSYEQYF. The CDR3 DNA reads TGTGCCAGCAGTTTAGGTTCAGGGTCGAGCTCCTACGAGCAGTACTTC.

In this sample, this clone turned up once. This chain uses TRBV2 with TRBJ2-7, with 9 bases fitting TRBD1. The trim removed 10 bases at V and 1 base at J, leaving 23 bases unmatched. Germline CDR1 and CDR2: SNHLY and FYNNEI. This CDR3 has 19 residues. The CDR3 nucleotides read TGTGCCATACCAAAGGCCAAGGGTGTTACCGGGACAGGGTCCTACGAGCAGTACTTC. It yields the protein CAIPKAKGVTGTGSYEQYF.

The chain employs TRBV18 and TRBJ2-7, with D possibly matching TRBD1 (6 bases). V lost 3 bases and J lost 3, with 12 bases in between. Germline lookup yields CDR1 KGHSH and CDR2 LQKENI. This CDR3 has 14 amino acids. CDR3 protein: CASSPSGTIYEQYF. The CDR3 DNA follows: TGTGCCAGCTCACCCTCCGGGACAATCTACGAGCAGTACTTC. Full variable domain (missing parts from reference TRBV18 and TRBJ2-7): NAGVMQNPRHLVRRRGQEARLRCSPMKGHSHVYWYRQLPEEGLKFMVYLQKENIIDESGMPKERFSAEFPKEGPSILRIQQVVRGDSAAYFCASSPSGTIYEQYFGPGTRLTVT.

In its sample, this clone was seen a few times. This sequence joins TRBV28 and TRBJ2-7, with 7 positions matching TRBD2. V lost 5 bases to trimming and J lost 5 bases; unmatched junction nucleotides: 12. There are 15 residues in the CDR3. The germline CDR1 and CDR2 sequences are MDHEN and SYDVKM. The DNA for the CDR3 is TGTGCCAGCAGTCCCGGGAAGCGGGGATTACACGAGCAGTACTTC. This gives the protein CASSPGKRGLHEQYF.

The J gene is TRBJ2-1, the V gene TRBV7-2, with D uncertain. This CDR3 contains 16 residues. V was clipped by 1 base and J by 9 bases, with 19 bases between them. Looked up from germline, CDR1 is SGHTA and CDR2 is FQGNSA. The CDR3 region is CASSLVQLVGSGEQFF. For the CDR3, the DNA is TGTGCCAGCAGCTTAGTTCAGCTAGTGGGTTCGGGTGAGCAGTTCTTC.

V is TRBV29-1 and J is TRBJ2-7; 12 bases are shared with TRBD2. Germline V gene sequence: CDR1 SQVTM, CDR2 ANQGSEA. This CDR3 contains 15 residues. The trim removed 6 bases at V and 3 bases at J, leaving 9 bases unmatched. Written as DNA, the CDR3 is TGCAGCGTCGTTGTAACTAGCGGGGGGATCTACGAGCAGTACTTC. Residues: CSVVVTSGGIYEQYF.

V is TRBV2 and J is TRBJ2-1; D is undetermined. The germline CDR1 and CDR2 sequences are SNHLY and FYNNEI. This CDR3 has 13 amino acids. Trimming removed 1 base at V and 7 bases at J, with 8 bases between. The CDR3, as DNA: TGTGCCAGCAGTGAAGAATACGCGAATGAGCAGTTCTTC. Its protein product is CASSEEYANEQFF.

The chain uses TRBV30 and TRBJ1-1; D ambiguous. The V and J ends lost 3 bases and 8 bases respectively, with 10 bases between them. This CDR3 has 11 amino acids. CDR1 is GTSNPN, CDR2 SVGIG, per germline (reference sequence). The CDR3 DNA reads TGTGCCTGGAGCGGGAGAGTGGAAGCTTTCTTT. Its protein is CAWSGRVEAFF.

The V call is TRBV27, the J call TRBJ2-7; a weak D match, TRBD1 (6 bases). The CDR3 extends over 17 amino acids. The V gene lost 0 bases and the J gene lost 0 bases, with 15 bases spanning the gap. From germline, CDR1 is MNHEY and CDR2 SMNVEV (reference sequence). CDR3 nucleotide sequence: TGTGCCAGCAGTTTATCGAGGACAGCCGCCCTCTCCTACGAGCAGTACTTC. Protein: CASSLSRTAALSYEQYF.

This chain connects TRBV7-2 to TRBJ1-1, with D maybe TRBD1 (5 bases). The germline V gene encodes CDR1 SGHTA and CDR2 FQGNSA. V gave up 5 bases and J gave up 4 bases, with 14 bases separating them. The CDR3 is 14 amino acids. The CDR3 region is CASSPQGVGTEAFF. CDR3 coding DNA: TGTGCCAGCAGCCCGCAGGGCGTGGGCACTGAAGCTTTCTTT. Full variable domain (missing parts from reference TRBV7-2 and TRBJ1-1): GAGVSQSPSNKVTEKGKDVELRCDPISGHTALYWYRQSLGQGLEFLIYFQGNSAPDKSGLPSDRFSAERTGGSVSTLTIQRTQQEDSAVYLCASSPQGVGTEAFFGQGTRLTVV.

This clone was observed a few times. J is TRBJ1-1 and V is TRBV7-3; the D gene is possibly TRBD1 (5 bases). The length of the CDR3 is 14 residues. Germline-derived CDR1 and CDR2 are SGHTA and FQGTGA. V shed 1 base and J shed 6 bases, with 12 bases lying between them. The CDR3 spells CASSLRGGDSEAFF. The CDR3 nucleotides are TGTGCCAGCAGCTTAAGGGGGGGGGACTCTGAAGCTTTCTTT.

In the case of this clone: A read error is likely, as this CDR3 ends without the conserved phenylalanine or tryptophan. V gene TRBV28 combines with J gene TRBJ2-6, with 7 bases fitting TRBD1. Germline assignment: CDR1 MDHEN and CDR2 SYDVKM. V gave up 2 bases and J gave up 3 bases; unmatched junction bases: 4. There are 16 residues in the CDR3. The CDR3 protein is CASSLRGGGGANVLTL. CDR3 nucleotides: TGTGCCAGCAGTTTACGAGGGGGCGGTGGGGCCAACGTCCTGACTCTC.

This chain uses TRBV4-2 with TRBJ1-4, with TRBD1 matching 8 bases. Germline CDR1 reads LGHNA; CDR2 reads YNFKEQ. J was trimmed by 3 bases and V by 5 bases; bases with no gene match: 5. This CDR3 has 15 amino acids. The chain's CDR3 is CASSGVGQANEKLFF. The CDR3 DNA reads as TGTGCCAGCAGCGGTGTGGGACAGGCTAATGAAAAACTGTTTTTT.

This chain joins TRBV6-1 and TRBJ1-2, with a possible D match to TRBD1 (5 bases). V was cut by 10 bases and J by 7 bases, with 13 bases left in between. CDR3 length: 11 residues. Looked up from germline, CDR1 is MNHNS and CDR2 is SASEGT. The CDR3 protein is CAIRAGVGYTF. As DNA, the CDR3 is TGTGCCATTAGAGCGGGGGTTGGCTACACCTTC.

The V call is TRBV19, the J call TRBJ2-5; a possible D gene is TRBD2 (5 bases). Gene TRBJ2-7 matches the end of the DNA better, so the J call may be wrong. The germline V gene encodes CDR1 LNHDA and CDR2 SQIVND (reference sequence). This CDR3 has 14 amino acids. CDR3 residues: CASNPSWGAYEQYF. DNA for the CDR3: TGTGCCAGTAACCCCTCGTGGGGAGCCTACGAGCAGTACTTC.

The chain couples TRBV5-4 to TRBJ2-7; 12 nucleotides agree with TRBD2. Germline lookup yields CDR1 SGHNT and CDR2 YYREEE (reference sequence). The CDR3 runs 13 residues. V shed 4 bases, J shed 6 bases, and the junction held 2 bases outside the gene matches. CDR3 loop: CASSLGLAGEQYF. As DNA, the CDR3 is TGTGCCAGCAGCCTGGGACTAGCGGGCGAGCAGTACTTC.